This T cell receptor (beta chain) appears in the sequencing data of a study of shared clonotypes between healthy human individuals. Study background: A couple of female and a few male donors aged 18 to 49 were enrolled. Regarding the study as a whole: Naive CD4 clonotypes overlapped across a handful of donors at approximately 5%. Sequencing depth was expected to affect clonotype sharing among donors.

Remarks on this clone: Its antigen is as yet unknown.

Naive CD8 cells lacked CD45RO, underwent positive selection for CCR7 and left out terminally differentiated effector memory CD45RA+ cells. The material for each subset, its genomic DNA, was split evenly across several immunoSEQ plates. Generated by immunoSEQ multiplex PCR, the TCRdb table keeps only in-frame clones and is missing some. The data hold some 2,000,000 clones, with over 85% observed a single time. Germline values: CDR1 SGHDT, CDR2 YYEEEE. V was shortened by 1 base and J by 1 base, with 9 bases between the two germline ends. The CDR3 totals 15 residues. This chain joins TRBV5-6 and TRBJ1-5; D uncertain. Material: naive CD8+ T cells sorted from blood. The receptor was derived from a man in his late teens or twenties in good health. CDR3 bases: TGTGCCAGCAGCTTGACCCAATCGAGCAATCAGCCCCAGCATTTT. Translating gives CASSLTQSSNQPQHF.